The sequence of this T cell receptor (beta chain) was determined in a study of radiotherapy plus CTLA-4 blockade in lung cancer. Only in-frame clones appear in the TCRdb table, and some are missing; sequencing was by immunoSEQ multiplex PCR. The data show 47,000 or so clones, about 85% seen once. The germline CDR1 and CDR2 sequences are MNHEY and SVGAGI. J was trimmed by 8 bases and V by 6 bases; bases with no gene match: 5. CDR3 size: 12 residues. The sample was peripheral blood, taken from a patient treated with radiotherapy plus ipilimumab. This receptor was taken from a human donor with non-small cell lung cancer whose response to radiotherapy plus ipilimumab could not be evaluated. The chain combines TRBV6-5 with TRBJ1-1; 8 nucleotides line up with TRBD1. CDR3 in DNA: TGTGCCAGCAGAGGATGGACAGGGGAAGCTTTCTTT. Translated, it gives CASRGWTGEAFF.